This T cell receptor (beta chain) is drawn from a study of T cell responses to AZD1222 COVID-19 vaccine. Study-wide results and caveats: The donors showed a predominance of white British ancestry and of females, with possible underestimation of clonal diversity. Of the AZD1222 recipients, only 5 or 6 were seropositive at baseline.

V was pared by 3 bases and J by 5 bases, with 14 bases between. The CDR3 has 15 residues. In germline, CDR1 is SGHTA, CDR2 FQGTGA. A remark on this clone: What it recognizes is unknown.

The repertoire was sequenced with immunoSEQ multiplex PCR; TCRdb's copy has only in-frame clones and lacks some. The top ten clones hold 7.5% to 8% of a sample with some 130,000 clones, roughly 88% of them seen once. The sequence came from an adult in good health. This sample comprised peripheral blood, obtained on day 0 of AZD1222 vaccination. The chain is built from TRBV7-3 and TRBJ2-1; a weak D match, TRBD1 (6 bases). CDR3 bases: TGTGCCAGCAGCTTCCACCGGGACACCCACAATGAGCAGTTCTTC. Translated, it gives CASSFHRDTHNEQFF.